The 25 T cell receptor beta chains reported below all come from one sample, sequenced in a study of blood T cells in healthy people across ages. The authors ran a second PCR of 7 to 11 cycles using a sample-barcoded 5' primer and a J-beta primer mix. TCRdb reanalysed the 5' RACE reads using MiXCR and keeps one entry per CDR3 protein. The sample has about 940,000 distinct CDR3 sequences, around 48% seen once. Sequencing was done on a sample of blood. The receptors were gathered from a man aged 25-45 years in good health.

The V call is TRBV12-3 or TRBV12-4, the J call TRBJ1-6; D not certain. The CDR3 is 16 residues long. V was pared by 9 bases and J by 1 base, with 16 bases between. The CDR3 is CASTLGFESYNSPLHF. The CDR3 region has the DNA TGTGCCAGTACCCTGGGGTTCGAGTCCTATAATTCACCCCTCCACTTT.

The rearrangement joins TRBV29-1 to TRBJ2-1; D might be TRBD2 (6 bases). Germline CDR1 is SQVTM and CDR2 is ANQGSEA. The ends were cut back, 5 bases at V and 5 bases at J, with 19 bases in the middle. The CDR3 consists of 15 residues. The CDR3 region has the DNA TGCAGCGTTTCGGCGGGGCGAGCGGTAAACAATGAGCAGTTCTTC. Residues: CSVSAGRAVNNEQFF.

The CDR3 loop reads CASRETPAETQYF. The CDR3 coding sequence is TGTGCCAGCAGGGAGACACCCGCGGAGACCCAGTACTTC. This chain connects TRBV13 to TRBJ2-5; D not certain. V lost 6 bases to trimming and J lost 5 bases, with 13 bases between them. Looked up from germline, CDR1 is PRHDT and CDR2 is FYEKMQ (reference sequence). The CDR3 has 13 residues.

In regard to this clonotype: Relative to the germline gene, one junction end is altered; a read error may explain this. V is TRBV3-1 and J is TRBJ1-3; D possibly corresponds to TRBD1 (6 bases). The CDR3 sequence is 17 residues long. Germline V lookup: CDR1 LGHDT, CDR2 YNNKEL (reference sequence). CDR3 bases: TGTACCAGCAGCCCATCGACAGGATACGGCTCTGGAAACACCATATATTTT. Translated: CTSSPSTGYGSGNTIYF.

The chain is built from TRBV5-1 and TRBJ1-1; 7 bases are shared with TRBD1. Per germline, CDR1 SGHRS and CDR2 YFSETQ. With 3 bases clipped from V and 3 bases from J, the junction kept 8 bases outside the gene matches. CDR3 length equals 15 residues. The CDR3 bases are TGCGCCAGCAGCTCCGGGGACAGCACCTACACTGAAGCTTTCTTT. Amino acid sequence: CASSSGDSTYTEAFF.

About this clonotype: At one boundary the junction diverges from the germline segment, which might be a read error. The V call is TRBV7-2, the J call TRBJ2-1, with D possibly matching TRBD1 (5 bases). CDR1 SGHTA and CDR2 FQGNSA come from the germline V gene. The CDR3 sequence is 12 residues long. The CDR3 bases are TGTGCCAGCAGCTCGACAGCGAATGGGCAGTTCTTC. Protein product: CASSSTANGQFF.

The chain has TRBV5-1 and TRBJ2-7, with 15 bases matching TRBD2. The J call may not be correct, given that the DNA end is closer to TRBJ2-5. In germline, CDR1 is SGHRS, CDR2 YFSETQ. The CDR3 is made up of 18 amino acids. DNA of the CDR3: TGCGCCAGCAGCTCGGGACTAGCGGGAGGTGCGGCATTTGGGACCCAGTACTTC. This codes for CASSSGLAGGAAFGTQYF.

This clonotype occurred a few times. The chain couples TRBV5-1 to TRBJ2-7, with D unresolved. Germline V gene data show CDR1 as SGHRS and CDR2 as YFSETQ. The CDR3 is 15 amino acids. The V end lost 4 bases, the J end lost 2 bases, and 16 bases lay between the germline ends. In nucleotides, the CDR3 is TGCGCCAGCAGCCGTAAAGGCCCATTCACCTACGAGCAGTACTTC. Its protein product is CASSRKGPFTYEQYF.

The CDR3 is CASMDGGDTQYF. The CDR3, as DNA: TGTGCCAGCATGGACGGGGGAGATACGCAGTATTTT. The chain has TRBV11-3 and TRBJ2-3, with D maybe TRBD2 (6 bases). V lost 7 bases to trimming and J lost 5 bases, with 10 bases between them. Germline V gives CDR1 SGHNT, CDR2 YENEEA. CDR3 length equals 12 residues.

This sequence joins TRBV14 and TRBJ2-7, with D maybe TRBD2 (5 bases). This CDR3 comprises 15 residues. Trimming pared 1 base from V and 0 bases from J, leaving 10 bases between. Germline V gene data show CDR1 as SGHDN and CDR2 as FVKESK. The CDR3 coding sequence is TGTGCCAGCAGCCAAGCCGGGAAACCCTCCTACGAGCAGTACTTC. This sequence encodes CASSQAGKPSYEQYF.

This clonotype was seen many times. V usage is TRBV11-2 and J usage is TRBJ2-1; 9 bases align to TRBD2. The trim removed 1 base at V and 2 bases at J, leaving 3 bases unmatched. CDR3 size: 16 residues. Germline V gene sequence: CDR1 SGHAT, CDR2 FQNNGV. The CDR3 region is CASSLVSGGAYNEQFF. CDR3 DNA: TGTGCCAGCAGCTTAGTTAGCGGGGGCGCCTACAATGAGCAGTTCTTC.

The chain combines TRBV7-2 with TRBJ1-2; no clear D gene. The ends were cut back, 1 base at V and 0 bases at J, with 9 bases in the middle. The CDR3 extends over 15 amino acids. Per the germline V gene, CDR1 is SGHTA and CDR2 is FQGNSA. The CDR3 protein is CASSLVHGANYGYTF. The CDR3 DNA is TGTGCCAGCAGCTTAGTTCACGGGGCTAACTATGGCTACACCTTC.

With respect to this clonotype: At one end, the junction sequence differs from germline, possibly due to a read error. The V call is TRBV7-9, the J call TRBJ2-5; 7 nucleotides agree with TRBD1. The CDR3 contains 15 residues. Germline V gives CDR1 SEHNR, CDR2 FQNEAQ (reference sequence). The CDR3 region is CTSSPFGTAQETQYF. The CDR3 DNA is TGTACCAGCAGCCCCTTCGGGACAGCTCAAGAGACCCAGTACTTC.

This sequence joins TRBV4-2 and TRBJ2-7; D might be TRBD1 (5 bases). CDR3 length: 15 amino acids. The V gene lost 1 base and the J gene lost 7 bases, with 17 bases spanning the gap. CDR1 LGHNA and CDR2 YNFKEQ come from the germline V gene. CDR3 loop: CASSQGGIGDNEQYF. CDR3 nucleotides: TGTGCCAGCAGCCAAGGGGGCATCGGAGACAATGAGCAGTACTTC.

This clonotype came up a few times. The CDR3 spells CASTAVRQGGEQYF. In nucleotides, the CDR3 is TGTGCCAGCACAGCGGTTCGACAGGGGGGCGAGCAGTACTTC. The V call is TRBV5-8, the J call TRBJ2-7; 9 bases are a match to TRBD1. In germline, CDR1 is SGHTS, CDR2 YDEGEE. V lost 6 bases to trimming and J lost 6 bases; unmatched junction nucleotides: 10. The CDR3 has 14 amino acids.

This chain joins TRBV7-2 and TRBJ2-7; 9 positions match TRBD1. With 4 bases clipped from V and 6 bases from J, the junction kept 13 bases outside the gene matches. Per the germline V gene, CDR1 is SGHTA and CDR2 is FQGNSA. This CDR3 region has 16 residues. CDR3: CASSSLGTGIVAEQYF. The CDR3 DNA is TGTGCCAGCAGCTCATTAGGGACAGGGATTGTGGCCGAGCAGTACTTC.

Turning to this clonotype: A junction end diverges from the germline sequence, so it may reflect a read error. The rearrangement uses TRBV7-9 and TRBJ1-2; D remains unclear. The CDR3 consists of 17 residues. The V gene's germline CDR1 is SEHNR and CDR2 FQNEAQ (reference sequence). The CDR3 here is CASSSKLGSLFNDGYTF. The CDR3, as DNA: TGTGCCAGCAGCTCGAAACTTGGGTCCCTTTTTAACGATGGCTACACCTTC.

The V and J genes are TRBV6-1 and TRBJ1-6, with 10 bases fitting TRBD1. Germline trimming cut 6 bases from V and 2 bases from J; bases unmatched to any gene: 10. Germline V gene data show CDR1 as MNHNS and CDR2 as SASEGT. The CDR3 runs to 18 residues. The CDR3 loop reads CASSPGTGDEPYNSPLHF. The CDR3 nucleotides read TGTGCCAGCAGCCCCGGGACAGGGGATGAACCCTATAATTCACCCCTCCACTTT.

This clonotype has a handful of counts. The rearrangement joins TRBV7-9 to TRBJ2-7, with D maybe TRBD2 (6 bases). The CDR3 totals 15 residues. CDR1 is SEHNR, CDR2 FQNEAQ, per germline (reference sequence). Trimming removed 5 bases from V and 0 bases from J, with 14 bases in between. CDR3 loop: CASSPAGLSSYEQYF. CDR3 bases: TGTGCCAGCAGCCCGGCGGGATTAAGCTCCTACGAGCAGTACTTC.

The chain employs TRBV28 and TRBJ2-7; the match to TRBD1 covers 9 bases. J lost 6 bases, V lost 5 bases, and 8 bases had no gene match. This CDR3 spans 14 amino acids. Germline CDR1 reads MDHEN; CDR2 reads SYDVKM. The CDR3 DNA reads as TGTGCCAGCAGTCTGCCGGGACAGGGCCGCGAGCAGTACTTC. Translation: CASSLPGQGREQYF.

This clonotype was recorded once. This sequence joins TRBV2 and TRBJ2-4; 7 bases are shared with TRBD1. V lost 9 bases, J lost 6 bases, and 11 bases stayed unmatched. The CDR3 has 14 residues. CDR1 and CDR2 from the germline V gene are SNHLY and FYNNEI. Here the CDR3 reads CASAGTDGGNIQYF. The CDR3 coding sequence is TGTGCCAGTGCCGGGACAGACGGAGGAAACATTCAGTACTTC.

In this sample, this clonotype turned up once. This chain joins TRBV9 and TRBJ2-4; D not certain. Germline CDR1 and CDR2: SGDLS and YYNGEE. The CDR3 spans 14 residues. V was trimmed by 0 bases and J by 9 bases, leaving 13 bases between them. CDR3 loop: CASSVDPSFAIQYF. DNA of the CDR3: TGTGCCAGCAGCGTAGACCCAAGCTTCGCCATTCAGTACTTC.

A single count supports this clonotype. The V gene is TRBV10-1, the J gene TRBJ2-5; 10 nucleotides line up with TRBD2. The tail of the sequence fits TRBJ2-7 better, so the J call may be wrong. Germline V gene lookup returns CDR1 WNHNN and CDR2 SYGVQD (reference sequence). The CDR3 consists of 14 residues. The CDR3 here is CASSEASGSNEQYF. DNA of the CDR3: TGCGCCAGCAGTGAGGCTAGCGGGAGCAACGAGCAGTACTTC.

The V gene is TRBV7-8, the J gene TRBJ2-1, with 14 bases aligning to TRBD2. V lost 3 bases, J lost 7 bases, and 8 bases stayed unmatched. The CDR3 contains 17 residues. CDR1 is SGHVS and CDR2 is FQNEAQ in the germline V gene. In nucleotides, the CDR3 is TGTGCCAGCAGCTTGAGGACTAGCGGGGGGCGGCAAAATGAGCAGTTCTTC. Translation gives CASSLRTSGGRQNEQFF.

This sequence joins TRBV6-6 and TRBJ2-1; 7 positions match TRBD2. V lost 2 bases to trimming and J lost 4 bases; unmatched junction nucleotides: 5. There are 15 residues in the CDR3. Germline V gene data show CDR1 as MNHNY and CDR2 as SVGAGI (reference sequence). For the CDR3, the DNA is TGTGCCAGCAGTTACGGGTCTAGCGGATACAATGAGCAGTTCTTC. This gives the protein CASSYGSSGYNEQFF.